This T cell receptor (beta chain) was captured in a study of blood T cell repertoires in COVID-19. Study-wide background: Sites in the United States, Italy and Spain provided acute and convalescent COVID-19 samples.

Recruitment covered over 20 US areas and drew participants whose ages spanned roughly 18 to 100 years. Grouping used clinical history reported by participants in a survey and questionnaire. The CDR3 length is 17 residues. The V gene's germline CDR1 is SEHNR and CDR2 FQNEAQ (reference sequence). V shed 2 bases and J shed 5 bases, with 18 bases lying between them. Study processing details: Amplified reference gene primers provided the basis for estimating nucleated cell counts. Profiled with immunoSEQ multiplex PCR; TCRdb holds only in-frame clones, not every one. V and J calls and clone size follow that table, whereas D and trimming were derived from the DNA. The sample carries 250,000 to 300,000 clones, about four fifths recorded once.

The sample taken for sequencing was PBMCs or T cells enriched from blood (not recorded which). The TCR was taken from a man in his fifties who had recovered from COVID-19. The V call is TRBV7-9, the J call TRBJ1-4; the D gene is possibly TRBD1 (5 bases). This CDR3 is CASSLSGRGTKNEKLFF. CDR3 bases: TGTGCCAGCAGCTTATCAGGGAGGGGTACGAAAAATGAAAAACTGTTTTTT.